This T cell receptor (beta chain) emerged from a study of monozygotic twins with inflammatory bowel disease. Overall study findings and caveats: Among IBD patients, fewer clonotypes were shared with others than among healthy twins, especially with disease activity.

In germline, CDR1 is MNHNS, CDR2 SASEGT. The CDR3 is made up of 14 amino acids. In regard to this clonotype: Antigen specificity is unknown.

Used for each TCR library was about 3,800 ng of total RNA. With eight separate reactions per sample, the authors made cDNA. Template switching introduced UMIs that contain a 6-nucleotide sample barcode. After re-calling the 5' RACE reads, TCRdb lists one entry per CDR3 protein, DNA absent. There are 150,000 to 200,000 distinct CDR3 sequences in the sample, with approximately 7% held by the top ten. V is TRBV6-1 and J is TRBJ1-2; TCRdb's D call, TRBD1, is unchecked because there is no DNA. The specimen sequenced was blood. The clonotype was recovered from a human donor with ulcerative colitis or Crohn's disease, or a healthy co-twin of an affected twin (not recorded which). The CDR3 sequence: CASQSPGKNYGYTF.